The source of this T cell receptor beta chain is a study of shared clonotypes between healthy human individuals (dated by TCRdb to 2018 to 2020). Background on the whole study: The cohort included a few men and two women between 18 and 49 years of age. For each donor, CD4 naive and CD4 memory were each run on three plates, CD8 naive on two plates, and CD8 memory on one plate. Libraries were prepared and TCR repertoires were sequenced by different laboratories using diverse techniques, in order to increase sequencing depth and limit assay-specific biases. Blood TCR repertoires of several healthy adults were deeply sequenced to estimate repertoire size and the extent of clonotype sharing between individuals. Between about 0.94 and 10 billion PBMCs per donor were obtained by leukapheresis.

Using the deep immunoSEQ assay, multiplex PCR amplified TCR CDR3 regions from genomic DNA. For each cell subset, the extracted genomic DNA was distributed evenly across all wells of several immunoSEQ 96-well plates, and each plate served as one replicate. For sorted subsets, around 200 ng genomic DNA, equal to 25,000 to 35,000 T cell genomes, was loaded into each replicate PCR. Purified libraries were measured with a Qubit 3.0 fluorometer, size-checked on a Bioanalyzer 2100, and measured again with the KAPA Library Quantification kit. Every immunoSEQ 96-well plate was sequenced on a dedicated single-read 150-cycle Illumina NextSeq 550 flow cell. On the authors' methods: The immunoSEQ output contained only junctional sequences without quality scores, so filtering could not match that applied to full-length reads. Sequences were annotated with PyIR, a Python wrapper for IgBLAST v1.9, using IMGT germline references to assign V/J genes and CDR3. Any read was removed if the V/J assignment was weak (E-value above 1e-6), the CDR3 was missing, or the read contained stop codons, out-of-frame junctions, or ambiguous translated residues. V3J clonotypes were defined as sequences sharing the same inferred V gene, J gene, and CDR3 amino acid sequence. Percentage overlap between repertoires was calculated by dividing the number of shared unique clonotypes by the size of the smaller repertoire. Repertoire richness was assessed with RTK rarefaction, the Chao1 estimator, and Recon v2.1 estimates of unobserved clonotypes. Generation probabilities for all TCRbeta clonotypes obtained by the gDNA method from a handful of donors were computed using OLGA. Entries here come from immuneACCESS through TCRdb and include only in-frame sequences with V and J called. Some clones fail to appear in such tables; in the studies checked, an unresolved V gene covers under half of the shortfall, and the cause of the remainder is unknown. The DNA was the basis for D and trimming; V, J and clone size are from that table. The sample has approximately 1.4 million clones on record, approximately 98% of them singletons. The ten largest clones represent about 0.4% of the sample.

Reading from cysteine to phenylalanine, the CDR3 counts 13 amino acids. The only DNA kept is the CDR3, 39 bases in frame from the first base. According to the germline V gene (reference sequence), CDR1 reads MNHNY and CDR2 reads SVGAGI. A distance of 7 bases separates the germline ends of V and J, which lose 3 bases and 5 bases respectively. What the authors observed across the whole study: Sharing across a few donors was observed for approximately 5% of naive CD4, about 4% of naive CD8, 2.3% of memory CD4, and roughly 0.4% of memory CD8 clonotypes. Incomplete sequencing was indicated by rarefaction of sorted-subset datasets, despite the large sequencing depth. Higher generation probabilities were observed for clonotypes shared by all four sorted-subset donors than for non-shared clonotypes. Pairwise subsampling led to the expectation that sequencing depth would affect the degree of clonotype sharing among donors. Larger estimated clonotype richness was generally found for naive subsets than for memory subsets. Because the study included only a small number of donors, the genetic and exposure-history diversity represented was limited. Sampling was restricted to blood, and TCR repertoires in tissue are likely to differ from TCR repertoires in blood.

Donors were healthy HIV-negative adults with no recently reported acute infections or vaccinations. Only Caucasian adults living in Nashville, Tennessee, USA were represented among the donors. Magnetic negative selection was used to enrich CD4+ T cells, after which naive cells were positively selected on CD45RA and the negative fraction became the memory subset. Blood was obtained by leukapheresis, after which PBMCs were separated by Ficoll-Histopaque density gradient centrifugation and cryopreserved in liquid nitrogen vapor phase. Purity and quantity of every magnetically sorted T cell population were checked by analytical flow cytometry. From each sorted fraction, genomic DNA was isolated and quantified by UV absorbance on a Nanodrop 2000c. With regard to this clone: Its antigen is not yet known. Base qualities are not at hand, and no much larger clone is one base apart.

The receptor's source is a man aged 25 to 45 in good health. What was sequenced was naive CD4+ T cells sorted from blood. In the paper's terms, the cell subset or site label means: CD45RA+ positively selected. This receptor chain uses TRBV6-6 and TRBJ1-4; no D gene can be assigned with confidence. The DNA sequence is TGTGCCAGCAGTTATTCCGGGAATGAAAAACTGTTTTTT. It specifies CASSYSGNEKLFF.